This entry describes one T cell receptor (beta chain). What it recognizes is unknown. The data originate from a study of cytomegalovirus exposure and HLA in healthy donors. Study findings and constraints: Later analysis demonstrated an association between a missense DCLRE1C variant and TCR beta V- and J-gene trimming. The majority of CMV-associated TCR beta chains were reported as apparently HLA-restricted in a later analysis. Overall, approximately 180 TCR beta chains were annotated as cytomegalovirus-associated. A classifier reportedly called cytomegalovirus status with high sensitivity and specificity.

Trimming removed 2 bases at V and 5 bases at J, with 21 bases between. Germline assignment: CDR1 MRHNA and CDR2 SNTAGT. The CDR3 contains 17 residues. The PCR ran on 60 Vbeta and 13 Jbeta primers. Assay: immunoSEQ multiplex PCR; the TCRdb copy retains only in-frame clones and omits some. The table lists under 200,000 clones, around 79% of them singletons. Sequencing used PBMCs. The V and J genes are TRBV6-4 and TRBJ1-2, with D maybe TRBD1 (5 bases). The clonotype originates from a male donor in good health and CMV-seropositive. The CDR3 nucleotides are TGTGCCAGCAGTGACCCGGACTACGGCGGCGGGGCTTATGGCTACACCTTC. Translation: CASSDPDYGGGAYGYTF.